This record looks at one TCR beta chain sequence and its context. The data derive from a study of T cell responses to AZD1222 COVID-19 vaccine. Some clones are missing from TCRdb's copy, which holds only in-frame ones; the method was immunoSEQ multiplex PCR. This table has roughly 84,000 clones, roughly 87% appearing once. CDR3 length: 15 residues. Germline V lookup: CDR1 MGHRA, CDR2 YSYEKL. The V gene lost 5 bases and the J gene lost 2 bases, with 15 bases spanning the gap. The rearrangement links TRBV4-1 to TRBJ2-5, with TRBD2 as a possible D gene (5 bases). This clonotype was obtained from an adult who received the AZD1222 COVID-19 vaccine. Sample: peripheral blood, taken 28 days after the second AZD1222 dose. CDR3 in DNA: TGCGCCAGCAGCGACCTTGCGCGGGTTCAAGAGACCCAGTACTTC. This encodes CASSDLARVQETQYF.